The clone carrying this T cell receptor beta chain was observed at least ten times. What it binds is not known. From the RT-PCR reads, TCRdb called clonotypes with MiXCR, one entry per CDR3 protein. The top ten hold around 9.9% of the sample, which has roughly 170,000 distinct CDR3 sequences, roughly 8.7% seen once. This CDR3 comprises 16 residues. J was trimmed by 9 bases and V by 3 bases; bases with no gene match: 9. CDR1 is LGHNA and CDR2 is YNFKEQ in the germline V gene. This record belongs to a study of response to subunit inactivated influenza vaccine. Study-wide points: It was suggested by the authors that few new T cells are recruited by each seasonal influenza vaccination.

Sequencing was performed on non-naive T cells sorted from PBMCs, taken on the day of vaccination. This chain uses TRBV4-2 with TRBJ2-1; 12 nucleotides line up with TRBD2. This clonotype was obtained from a man aged 50-59 years who received an inactivated influenza vaccine. CDR3 residues: CASSHGLAGGNIEQFF. CDR3 bases: TGTGCCAGCAGCCACGGGCTAGCGGGAGGGAACATTGAGCAGTTCTTC.